These 29 T cell receptor beta chains were sequenced from one sample in a study of T cells in tuberculosis. After thawing and overnight rest, PBMC were stained with GMM-loaded CD1B tetramer, viability dye and anti-CD3 for sorting. C32 glucose monomycolate from Rhodococcus equi was loaded onto the CD1B tetramers. Repertoires were generated with immunoSEQ multiplex PCR, while TCRdb's copy carries only in-frame clones and drops some. The table shows 80,000 to 100,000 clones, with more than 75% occurring only once. Sequencing was done on a sample of CD1b-GMM tetramer-negative cells sorted from PBMCs. The receptor source for this set is an adult woman with latent tuberculosis.

The V and J genes are TRBV6-5 and TRBJ2-1; 9 bases align to TRBD1. Germline values: CDR1 MNHEY, CDR2 SVGAGI. CDR3 size: 16 residues. V was clipped by 4 bases and J by 7 bases; unmatched bases: 11. The DNA of the CDR3 is TGTGCCAGCAGTTCCCCTGGACAGGGGCGCAGGAATGAGCAGTTCTTC. Protein product: CASSSPGQGRRNEQFF.

V gene TRBV6-5 combines with J gene TRBJ1-6; the match to TRBD1 covers 7 bases. The CDR3 has 14 residues. The trim removed 4 bases at V and 9 bases at J, leaving 6 bases unmatched. Germline loops: CDR1 MNHEY, CDR2 SVGAGI. In nucleotides, the CDR3 is TGTGCCAGCAGTTGGCTAGGGGGCGGTTCACCCCTCCACTTT. This translates into CASSWLGGGSPLHF.

The genes are TRBV6-4 and TRBJ2-1; D unclear. Germline lookup yields CDR1 MRHNA and CDR2 SNTAGT. The ends were cut back, 7 bases at V and 8 bases at J, with 15 bases in the middle. The CDR3 consists of 13 residues. The CDR3 sequence: CASTAWPGDEQFF. Here the CDR3 DNA reads TGTGCCAGCACCGCGTGGCCAGGCGATGAGCAGTTCTTC.

This clone was recorded a few times. The V call is TRBV30, the J call TRBJ1-2; D is perhaps TRBD1 (6 bases). V was cut by 1 base and J by 7 bases, with 7 bases left in between. Looked up from germline, CDR1 is GTSNPN and CDR2 is SVGIG (reference sequence). This CDR3 has 11 residues. Here the CDR3 DNA reads TGTGCCTGGAGTGGAGGGGGTGGCTACACCTTC. Translation gives CAWSGGGGYTF. The whole variable domain, filled in from reference TRBV30 and TRBJ1-2, reads SQTIHQWPATLVQPVGSPLSLECTVEGTSNPNLYWYRQAAGRGLQLLFYSVGIGQISSEVPQNLSASRPQDRQFILSSKKLLLSDSGFYLCAWSGGGGYTFGSGTRLTVV.

The V call is TRBV13, the J call TRBJ1-5, with 7 positions matching TRBD1. V was clipped by 0 bases and J by 9 bases; unmatched bases: 5. The CDR3 totals 14 residues. Germline loops: CDR1 PRHDT, CDR2 FYEKMQ (reference sequence). The CDR3 DNA is TGTGCCAGCAGCTTAGGGGCAGGGGGTAGGCCCCAGCATTTT. This translates into CASSLGAGGRPQHF.

The CDR3: CASSPDLQETQYF. The CDR3 region has the DNA TGTGCCAGCAGCCCGGACTTACAAGAGACCCAGTACTTC. The chain carries TRBV6-6 and TRBJ2-5; D is perhaps TRBD2 (5 bases). The CDR3 covers 13 residues. The V end was cut by 6 bases, the J end by 2 bases, with 10 bases between. Germline V gene lookup returns CDR1 MNHNY and CDR2 SVGAGI (reference sequence).

The chain links TRBV18 to TRBJ1-2, with TRBD1 identical over 9 bases. There are 12 residues in the CDR3. The V and J ends lost 5 bases and 9 bases, in that order; junction bases with no gene match: 4. Germline V lookup: CDR1 KGHSH, CDR2 LQKENI. CDR3 in DNA: TGTGCCAGCTCAGGGGGACAGGGCCGCTACACCTTC. Protein: CASSGGQGRYTF.

This clone has a single count. CDR3 region: CARRTGASGNTIYF. The CDR3 DNA is TGTGCCCGACGGACAGGGGCCTCTGGAAACACCATATATTTT. V and J are TRBV30 and TRBJ1-3; the match to TRBD1 covers 9 bases. With 8 bases clipped from V and 0 bases from J, the junction kept 5 bases outside the gene matches. Per germline, CDR1 GTSNPN and CDR2 SVGIG (reference sequence). The CDR3 is made up of 14 amino acids. Drawing the rest from reference TRBV30 and TRBJ1-3, the complete variable domain is SQTIHQWPATLVQPVGSPLSLECTVEGTSNPNLYWYRQAAGRGLQLLFYSVGIGQISSEVPQNLSASRPQDRQFILSSKKLLLSDSGFYLCARRTGASGNTIYFGEGSWLTVV.

The chain is built from TRBV7-9 and TRBJ1-1; 8 nucleotides line up with TRBD1. V shed 5 bases and J 3 bases; nucleotides not matched to a gene: 5. The CDR3 is made up of 14 amino acids. Germline CDR1 is SEHNR and CDR2 is FQNEAQ (reference sequence). The DNA of the CDR3 is TGTGCCAGCAGCGCACAGGGGGTAGACACTGAAGCTTTCTTT. It codes for CASSAQGVDTEAFF.

The chain combines TRBV4-1 with TRBJ2-5; possible D gene TRBD2, 6 bases. Germline V gene sequence: CDR1 MGHRA, CDR2 YSYEKL. With 1 base removed from V and 5 bases from J, the gap between germline ends came to 11 bases. The CDR3 is 14 residues long. For the CDR3, the DNA is TGCGCCAGCAGCCAAGCAGCGAGCGGGGAGACCCAGTACTTC. Its protein product is CASSQAASGETQYF.

The chain combines TRBV6-4 with TRBJ2-7; no clear D. The CDR3 is 13 residues long. V lost 9 bases to trimming and J lost 0 bases, with 12 bases between them. Germline assignment: CDR1 MRHNA and CDR2 SNTAGT. CDR3: CARILTDSYEQYV. The CDR3 DNA reads TGTGCCAGAATTTTGACGGACTCCTACGAGCAGTACGTC.

This sequence joins TRBV6-6 and TRBJ1-1, with D possibly being TRBD1 (6 bases). V lost 0 bases, J lost 6 bases, and 11 bases lay in between. The CDR3 extends over 14 amino acids. The germline V gene encodes CDR1 MNHNY and CDR2 SVGAGI (reference sequence). In DNA form, the CDR3 reads TGTGCCAGCAGTTACTCTGGACAGAGCGCTGAAGCTTTCTTT. Protein sequence: CASSYSGQSAEAFF.

This chain connects TRBV18 to TRBJ1-3; D not resolved. Germline CDR1 and CDR2: KGHSH and LQKENI. V dropped 2 bases and J dropped 1 base, with 9 bases sitting between them. This CDR3 spans 15 amino acids. CDR3 region: CASSPSAGSGNTIYF. DNA for the CDR3: TGTGCCAGCTCACCAAGTGCCGGGTCTGGAAACACCATATATTTT.

J is TRBJ1-4 and V is TRBV19; 7 nucleotides agree with TRBD1. CDR1 and CDR2 (germline): LNHDA, SQIVND (reference sequence). The CDR3 length is 15 residues. Unmatched junction bases numbered 7, after V lost 6 bases and J lost 3 bases. In DNA form, the CDR3 reads TGTGCCAGTAGCATTAGCGGGACAGCTAATGAAAAACTGTTTTTT. It encodes CASSISGTANEKLFF.

A single count supports this clone. This chain links TRBV5-1 with TRBJ1-3; D gene unclear. The germline V and J ends were trimmed by 4 bases and 0 bases, with 11 bases remaining between them. The CDR3 covers 15 residues. CDR1 SGHRS and CDR2 YFSETQ come from the germline V gene. This CDR3 is CASSLSTDSGNTIYF. CDR3 nucleotides: TGCGCCAGCAGCCTTTCCACAGACTCTGGAAACACCATATATTTT.

The table lists this clone with a count of one. The genes are TRBV4-2 and TRBJ2-5; tentative D call: TRBD2 (5 bases). With 0 bases removed from V and 7 bases from J, the gap between germline ends came to 12 bases. The CDR3 is 14 amino acids. CDR1 is LGHNA, CDR2 YNFKEQ, per germline. The CDR3: CASSQDMDWSTQYF. The DNA for the CDR3 is TGTGCCAGCAGCCAAGACATGGACTGGTCGACCCAGTACTTC.

J is TRBJ1-6 and V is TRBV5-1, with 8 bases identical to TRBD1. This CDR3 contains 16 residues. From germline, CDR1 is SGHRS and CDR2 YFSETQ. The ends lost 1 base at V and 7 bases at J; junction bases unmatched: 7. The CDR3 region is CASSLRSTGVNSPLHF. The CDR3 nucleotides read TGCGCCAGCAGCTTGAGGTCGACAGGGGTAAATTCACCCCTCCACTTT.

The V and J genes are TRBV19 and TRBJ2-7; 9 bases map to TRBD1. Trimming at V came to 4 bases and at J to 4 bases, leaving 2 bases not matched to a gene. Germline loops: CDR1 LNHDA, CDR2 SQIVND (reference sequence). The CDR3 covers 13 residues. The CDR3 here is CASSTGTGYEQYF. The DNA of the CDR3 is TGTGCCAGTAGTACCGGGACAGGGTACGAGCAGTACTTC.

The chain uses TRBV7-8 and TRBJ2-7, with a tentative D call TRBD2 (9 bases). From germline, CDR1 is SGHVS and CDR2 FQNEAQ. The CDR3 extends over 18 amino acids. V was shortened by 5 bases and J by 7 bases, with 30 bases between the two germline ends. CDR3 DNA: TGTGCCAGCAGCCTCGCCAGGGGGCAGGGAAGGCGGGGGGGGGAGCAGTACTTC. It translates to CASSLARGQGRRGGEQYF. Full variable domain (rest looked up from reference TRBV7-8 and TRBJ2-7): GAGVSQSPRYKVAKRGQDVALRCDPISGHVSLFWYQQALGQGPEFLTYFQNEAQLDKSGLPSDRFFAERPEGSVSTLKIQRTQQEDSAVYLCASSLARGQGRRGGEQYFGPGTRLTVT.

The CDR3 coding sequence is TGTGCCAGCAGCTCGGTTAAATTAGCGGGGGGGACCTACGAGCAGTACTTC. Encoded protein: CASSSVKLAGGTYEQYF. The chain employs TRBV11-2 and TRBJ2-7, with TRBD2 identical over 11 bases. The V and J ends lost 4 bases and 2 bases, in that order; junction bases with no gene match: 10. Germline V lookup: CDR1 SGHAT, CDR2 FQNNGV. The CDR3 length is 17 residues.

The chain couples TRBV10-3 to TRBJ1-3; a possible D gene is TRBD1 (5 bases). The CDR3 has 14 residues. Trimming removed 4 bases from V and 1 base from J, with 8 bases in between. Per the germline V gene, CDR1 is ENHRY and CDR2 is SYGVKD. CDR3 sequence (DNA): TGTGCCATCAGTGGCGGGGGATCTGGAAACACCATATATTTT. Encoded protein: CAISGGGSGNTIYF.

This chain links TRBV19 with TRBJ2-1, with D uncertain. This CDR3 contains 14 residues. V lost 1 base, J lost 4 bases, and 8 bases lay in between. Germline V gene sequence: CDR1 LNHDA, CDR2 SQIVND (reference sequence). CDR3 nucleotides: TGTGCCAGTAGTATAGGGAACGGGTACAATGAGCAGTTCTTC. It specifies CASSIGNGYNEQFF.

The chain links TRBV7-2 to TRBJ2-5; D is ambiguous. Trimming shortened V by 4 bases and J by 0 bases, and 3 bases separated the two germline ends. In germline, CDR1 is SGHTA, CDR2 FQGNSA. The CDR3 spans 12 residues. The CDR3 sequence: CASSSYQETQYF. CDR3 coding DNA: TGTGCCAGCAGCTCCTACCAAGAGACCCAGTACTTC.

The chain uses TRBV11-2 and TRBJ2-3; 8 bases agree with TRBD1. This CDR3 is 12 amino acids long. From germline, CDR1 is SGHAT and CDR2 FQNNGV. With V trimmed by 3 bases and J by 15 bases, 8 bases remained unmatched. The CDR3 region has the DNA TGTGCCAGCAGCTTGGGACCGGGACAGGTTTATTTT. Its translation: CASSLGPGQVYF.

CDR3 loop: CASSRPGDEQFF. CDR3 nucleotides: TGTGCCAGCAGCCGACCAGGGGATGAGCAGTTCTTC. The chain links TRBV5-4 to TRBJ2-1, with TRBD1 as a possible D gene (6 bases). Trimming took 4 bases from V and 8 from J, leaving 10 bases between them. The CDR3 totals 12 residues. Germline V gene sequence: CDR1 SGHNT, CDR2 YYREEE (reference sequence).

V gene TRBV23-1 combines with J gene TRBJ1-5; D is unclear. TRBV23-1 is designated an ORF whose function remains uncertain. V shed 3 bases and J shed 1 base, with 13 bases lying between them. CDR3 length: 16 residues. CDR3 DNA: TGCGCCAGCAGTCACCCCGTACTAAGGAGCAATCAGCCCCAGCATTTT. It codes for CASSHPVLRSNQPQHF.

V gene TRBV5-4 combines with J gene TRBJ2-5; the D gene is possibly TRBD1 (6 bases). Germline loops: CDR1 SGHNT, CDR2 YYREEE (reference sequence). The V end was cut by 4 bases, the J end by 2 bases, with 15 bases between. This CDR3 comprises 15 residues. The CDR3 nucleotides are TGTGCCAGCAGCGGTAAAAGAGACAGGCAAGAGACCCAGTACTTC. Translated, it gives CASSGKRDRQETQYF.

DNA for the CDR3: TGTGCCAGCTCAACAGGGACAGACTACAATGAGCAGTTCTTC. It translates to CASSTGTDYNEQFF. The chain joins TRBV18 to TRBJ2-1; 7 positions match TRBD1. J gave up 3 bases and V 5 bases, and 4 bases lay outside the gene matches. Germline CDR1 is KGHSH and CDR2 is LQKENI. The CDR3 totals 14 residues.

The J gene is TRBJ2-2, the V gene TRBV27, with a possible D match to TRBD1 (6 bases). Germline CDR1 MNHEY, CDR2 SMNVEV (reference sequence). The germline V and J ends were trimmed by 8 bases and 0 bases, with 10 bases remaining between them. This CDR3 region has 14 residues. CDR3 sequence reads: CASCDRPNTGELFF. The CDR3 DNA follows: TGTGCCAGCTGTGACAGGCCGAACACCGGGGAGCTGTTTTTT.